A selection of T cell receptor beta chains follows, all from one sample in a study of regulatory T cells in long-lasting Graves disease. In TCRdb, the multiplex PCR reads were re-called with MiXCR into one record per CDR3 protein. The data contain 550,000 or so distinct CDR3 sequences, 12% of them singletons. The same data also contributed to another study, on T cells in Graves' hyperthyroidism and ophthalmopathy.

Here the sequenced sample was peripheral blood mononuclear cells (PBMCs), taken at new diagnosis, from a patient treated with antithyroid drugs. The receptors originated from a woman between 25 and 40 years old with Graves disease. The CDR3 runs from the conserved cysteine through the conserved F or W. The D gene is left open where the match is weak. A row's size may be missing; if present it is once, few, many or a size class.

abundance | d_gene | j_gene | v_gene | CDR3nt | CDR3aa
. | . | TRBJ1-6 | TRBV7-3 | TGTGCCAGCAGCTTAACAACGAATTCACCCCTCCACTTT | CASSLTTNSPLHF
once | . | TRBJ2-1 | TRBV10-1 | TGCGCCAGCAGTGAGTCGGGGATGACGGCCCCGGAGCAGTTCTTC | CASSESGMTAPEQFF
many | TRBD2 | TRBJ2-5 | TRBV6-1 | TGTGCCAGCAGTGCCGGACTAGCGGCGATTCAAGAGACCCAGTACTTC | CASSAGLAAIQETQYF
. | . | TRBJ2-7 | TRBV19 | TGTGCCAGTAGTACCCCCGGCAAAACCTACGAGCAGTACTTC | CASSTPGKTYEQYF
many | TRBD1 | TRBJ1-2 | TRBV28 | TGTGCCAGCATGACTCCTGGACAGGGGCTCTATGGCTACACCTTC | CASMTPGQGLYGYTF
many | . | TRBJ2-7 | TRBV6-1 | TGTGCCAGCAGTGATGGGAGGTTGTGGGACTACGAGCAGTACTTC | CASSDGRLWDYEQYF
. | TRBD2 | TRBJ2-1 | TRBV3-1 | TGTGCCAGCAGCCGTAGCGGGAGGGTGGGCAATGAGCAGTTCTTC | CASSRSGRVGNEQFF
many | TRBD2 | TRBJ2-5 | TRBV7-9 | TGTGCCAGCAGAACGACGAGCGGGGGGGAGACCCAGTACTTC | CASRTTSGGETQYF
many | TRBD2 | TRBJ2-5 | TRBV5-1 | TGCGCCAGCAGCAAGGGACTAGCGGACCAAGAGACCCAGTACTTC | CASSKGLADQETQYF
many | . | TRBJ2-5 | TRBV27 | TGTGCCAGCAGTTTAACGGGAGTTCGCGAGACCCAGTACTTC | CASSLTGVRETQYF
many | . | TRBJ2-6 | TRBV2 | TGTGCCAGCAGCCCAAAGAGGCCTGGGGCCAACGTCCTGACTTTC | CASSPKRPGANVLTF
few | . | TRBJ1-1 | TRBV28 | TGTGCCAGCAGTTTATTTACTTGGGGGCCAAGCGGCACTGAAGCTTTCTTT | CASSLFTWGPSGTEAFF
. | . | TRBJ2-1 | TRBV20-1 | TGCAGTGCCAACGGGATTAGCTATGATGAGCAGTTCTTC | CSANGISYDEQFF
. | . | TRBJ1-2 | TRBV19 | TGTGCCAGTAGCCCCGGGAGGGGCGCGACGTATGGCTACACCTTC | CASSPGRGATYGYTF
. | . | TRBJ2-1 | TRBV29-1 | TGCAGCGGAAGGGGGGAAACGGACTCCTACAATGAGCAGTTCTTC | CSGRGETDSYNEQFF
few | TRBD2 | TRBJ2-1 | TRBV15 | TGTGCCACCAGCAGGGGATCCGGGGGGGGAATATATGAGCAGTTCTTC | CATSRGSGGGIYEQFF
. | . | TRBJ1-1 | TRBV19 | TGTGCCAGTAGTCCGGAGGGGATAGGGGACACTGAAGCTTTCTTT | CASSPEGIGDTEAFF
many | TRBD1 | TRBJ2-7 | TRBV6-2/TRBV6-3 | TGTGCCAGCAGTTATTCCGGGACAGGGGGTGGTCGGTACTTC | CASSYSGTGGGRYF
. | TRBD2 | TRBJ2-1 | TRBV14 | TGTGCCAGCAGCCAAAGACTAGCGGGATACAATGAGCAGTTCTTC | CASSQRLAGYNEQFF
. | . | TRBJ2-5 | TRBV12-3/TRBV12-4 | TGTGCCAGCAGTGAAGGACCACAAGAGACCCAGTACTTC | CASSEGPQETQYF
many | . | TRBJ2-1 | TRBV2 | TGTGCCAGCAGTGCCGGGAGCGCCTACAATGAGCAGTTCTTC | CASSAGSAYNEQFF
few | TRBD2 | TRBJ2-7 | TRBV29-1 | TGCAGCGGAAGGACTAGCGGGAGAGGCGACGAGCAGTACTTC | CSGRTSGRGDEQYF
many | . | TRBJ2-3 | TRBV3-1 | TGTGCCAGCAGCCAAGAACCCACAGATACGCAGTATTTT | CASSQEPTDTQYF
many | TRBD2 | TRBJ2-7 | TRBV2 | TGTGCCAGCAAACTAGCGGGCTACGAGCAGTACTTC | CASKLAGYEQYF
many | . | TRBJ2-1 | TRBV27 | TGTGCCAGCAGTCCCGAGGACTATGGGTTCTACAATGAGCAGTTCTTC | CASSPEDYGFYNEQFF
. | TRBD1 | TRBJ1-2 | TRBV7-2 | TGTGCCAGCAGCCCCAGGACAGGGGGCGATACGGGCTACACCTTC | CASSPRTGGDTGYTF
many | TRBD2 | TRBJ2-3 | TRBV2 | TGTGCCAGCAGTGCCAGGACTAGCGGGAGTGCAGATACGCAGTATTTT | CASSARTSGSADTQYF
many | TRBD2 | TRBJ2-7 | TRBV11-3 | TGTGCCAGCAGCTGGACTAGCCTTACCTACGAGCAGTACTTC | CASSWTSLTYEQYF
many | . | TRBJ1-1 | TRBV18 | TGTGCCAGCTCACCAGGCCTCGACCTCCCTGAAGCTTTCTTT | CASSPGLDLPEAFF
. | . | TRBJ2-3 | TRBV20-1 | TGCAGTGCTAGAGATCCCCTTTCCACAGATACGCAGTATTTT | CSARDPLSTDTQYF
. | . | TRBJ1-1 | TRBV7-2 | TGTGCCAGCAGCTTAGCGGGGGGTAGGCGGACTGAAGCTTTCTTT | CASSLAGGRRTEAFF
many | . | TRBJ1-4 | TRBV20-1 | TGCAGTGGTGCAGGGGATAATGAAAAACTGTTTTTT | CSGAGDNEKLFF
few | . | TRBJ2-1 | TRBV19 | TGTGCCAGTAGTATAGGAGGCATATTCGGACCCGCAACAAATTACAATGAGCAGTTCTTC | CASSIGGIFGPATNYNEQFF
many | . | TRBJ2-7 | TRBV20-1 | TGCAGTGCTAGCGCCGGGACGGTCTCCTACGAGCAGTACTTC | CSASAGTVSYEQYF
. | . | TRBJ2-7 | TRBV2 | TGTGCCAGCCGTCTCACCGAGCAGTACTTC | CASRLTEQYF
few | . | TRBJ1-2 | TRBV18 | TGTGCCAGCTCACCACCGCCACCCTATGGCTACACCTTC | CASSPPPPYGYTF
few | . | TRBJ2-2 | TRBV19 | TGTGCCAGCGCCCCGCGGCAACGGGGGGAGCTGTTTTTT | CASAPRQRGELFF
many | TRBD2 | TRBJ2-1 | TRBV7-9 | TGTGCCAGCAGCCCCTGGACTAGCGGGAGACTTGAGCAGTTCTTC | CASSPWTSGRLEQFF
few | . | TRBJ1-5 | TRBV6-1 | TGTGCCAGCAGTGCTGGGGTCGACGGCAATCAGCCCCAGCATTTT | CASSAGVDGNQPQHF
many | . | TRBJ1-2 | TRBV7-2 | TGTGCCAGCAGCTTCAGGGACGGGGATGGCTACACCTTC | CASSFRDGDGYTF
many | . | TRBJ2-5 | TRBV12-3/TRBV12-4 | TGTGCCAGCATGTTCCGGCAACAAGAGACCCAGTACTTC | CASMFRQQETQYF
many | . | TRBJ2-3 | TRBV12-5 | TGTGCTAGTGGCCGCGGGGAAGAGAGCACAGATACGCAGTATTTT | CASGRGEESTDTQYF
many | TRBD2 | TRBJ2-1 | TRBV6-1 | TGTGCCAGCAAACTAGCGGGAGGAGAGCAGTTCTTC | CASKLAGGEQFF
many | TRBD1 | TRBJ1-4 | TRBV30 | TGTGCCTGGAGTAGGACAGGGCAGAATGAAAAACTGTTTTTT | CAWSRTGQNEKLFF
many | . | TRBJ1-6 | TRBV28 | TGTGCCAGCAGTTCAAGACACTACTATAATTCACCCCTCCACTTT | CASSSRHYYNSPLHF
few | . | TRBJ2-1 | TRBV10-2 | TGCGCCAGCAGCAGACAGGACAATGAGCAGTTCTTC | CASSRQDNEQFF
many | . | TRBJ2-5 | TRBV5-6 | TGTGCCAGCAGCTTTATCGCGCAAGAGACCCAGTACTTC | CASSFIAQETQYF
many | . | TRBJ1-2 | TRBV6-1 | TGTGCCACCAGCGGTGGGAACTATGGCTACACCTTC | CATSGGNYGYTF
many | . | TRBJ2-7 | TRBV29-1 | TGCAGCGTTCGGCAGGGGACCTACGAGCAGTACTTC | CSVRQGTYEQYF
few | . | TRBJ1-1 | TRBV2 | TGTGCCAGCAGTGATCCCCTAGGGACCGAGAACACTGAAGCTTTCTTT | CASSDPLGTENTEAFF